This TCR beta chain was sequenced for a study of T-cell memory formation after mild COVID-19. Study-wide results and caveats: The study found contracting CD4+ clones mainly in CM and EM and contracting CD8+ clones in EMRA.

A note on this clonotype: The antigen is unknown.

TCRdb ran MiXCR on the 5' RACE reads and lists one entry per CDR3 protein. The table records 95,000 to 110,000 distinct CDR3 sequences, 13% to 15% of them present only once. Sequencing was carried out using PBMCs or a T cell subset sorted from them (not recorded which). This receptor was identified in a man aged 18 to 29 who had mild COVID-19 (a few samples of this study predate the infection). Cell type and time point are not known.

The CDR3 spells CASSYRENTGELFF. CDR3 DNA: TGCGCCAGCTCGTACAGGGAAAACACCGGGGAGCTGTTTTTT. The chain is built from TRBV5-1 and TRBJ2-2; D possibly corresponds to TRBD1 (6 bases). CDR1 is SGHRS, CDR2 YFSETQ, per germline. Trimming took 7 bases from V and 2 from J, leaving 12 bases between them. The CDR3 has 14 amino acids.